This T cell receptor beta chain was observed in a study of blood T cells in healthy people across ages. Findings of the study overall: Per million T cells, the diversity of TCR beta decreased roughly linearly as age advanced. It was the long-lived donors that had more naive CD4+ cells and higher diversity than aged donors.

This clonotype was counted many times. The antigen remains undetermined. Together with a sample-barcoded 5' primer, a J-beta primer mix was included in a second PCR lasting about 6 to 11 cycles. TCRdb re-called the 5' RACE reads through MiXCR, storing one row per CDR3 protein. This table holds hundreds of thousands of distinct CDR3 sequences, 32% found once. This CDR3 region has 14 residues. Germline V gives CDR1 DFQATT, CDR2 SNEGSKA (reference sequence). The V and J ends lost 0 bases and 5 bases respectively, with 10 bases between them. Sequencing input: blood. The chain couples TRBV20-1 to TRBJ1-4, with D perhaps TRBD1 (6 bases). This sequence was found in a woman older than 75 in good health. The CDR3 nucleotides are TGCAGTGCTAGAGATATCAGGGGCAATGAAAAACTGTTTTTT. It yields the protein CSARDIRGNEKLFF.